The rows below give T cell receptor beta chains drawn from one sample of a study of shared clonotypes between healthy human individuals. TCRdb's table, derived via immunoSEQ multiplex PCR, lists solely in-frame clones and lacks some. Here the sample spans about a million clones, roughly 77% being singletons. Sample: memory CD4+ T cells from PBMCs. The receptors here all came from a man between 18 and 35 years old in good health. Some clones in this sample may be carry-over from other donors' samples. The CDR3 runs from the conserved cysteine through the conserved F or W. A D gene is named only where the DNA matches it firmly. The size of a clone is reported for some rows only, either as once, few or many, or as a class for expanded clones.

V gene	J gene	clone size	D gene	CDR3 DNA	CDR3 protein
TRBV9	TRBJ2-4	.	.	TGTGCCAGCAGCGTGAACAGGATTCAGTACTTC	CASSVNRIQYF
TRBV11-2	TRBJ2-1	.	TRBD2	TGTGCCAGCAGCTTAGGGACTAGCGGGAGTACAAATGAGCAGTTCTTC	CASSLGTSGSTNEQFF
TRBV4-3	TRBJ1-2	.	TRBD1	TGCGCCAGCAGCCAAGGGCCTAGGACAGGGACGGGCTACACCTTC	CASSQGPRTGTGYTF
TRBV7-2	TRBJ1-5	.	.	TGTGCCAGCAGCCCTGAAAACAATCAGCCCCAGCATTTT	CASSPENNQPQHF
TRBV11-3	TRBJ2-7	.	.	TGTGCCAGCAGCCCACAGGGACTACGCGACGAGCAGTACTTC	CASSPQGLRDEQYF
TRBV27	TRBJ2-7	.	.	TGTGCCAGCAGTTTTTGGGGGAGGGAGCAGTACTTC	CASSFWGREQYF
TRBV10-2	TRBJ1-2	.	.	TGCGCCAGCAGTGGGGGGGCACCGAGCTATGGCTACACCTTC	CASSGGAPSYGYTF
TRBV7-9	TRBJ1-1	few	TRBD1	TGTGCCAGCGGGGACAGGGAGGGAACTGAAGCTTTCTTT	CASGDREGTEAFF
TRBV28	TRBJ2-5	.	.	TGTGCCAGCAGTTTGGGGCAGGGTCAAGAGACCCAGTACTTC	CASSLGQGQETQYF
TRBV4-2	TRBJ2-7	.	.	TGTGCCAGCAGCCAAGATCCCGGGGTTTACTACGAGCAGTACTTC	CASSQDPGVYYEQYF
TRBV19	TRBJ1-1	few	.	TGTGCCAGTAGTATAGAACTCTTCATGAACACTGAAGCTTTCTTT	CASSIELFMNTEAFF
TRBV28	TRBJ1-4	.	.	TGTGCCAGCAGCTTGGGCAGGGACGAAAAACTGTTTTTT	CASSLGRDEKLFF
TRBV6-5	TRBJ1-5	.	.	TGTGCCAGCAGTGAAGCGAGACAGCATTTT	CASSEARQHF
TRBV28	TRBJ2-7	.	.	TGTGCCAGCAGTTTACTCCCCTACGAGCAGTACTTC	CASSLLPYEQYF
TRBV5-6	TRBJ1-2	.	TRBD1	TGTGCCAGCAGCGAATCGGGGACAGGGGGTTGGTATGGCTACACCTTC	CASSESGTGGWYGYTF
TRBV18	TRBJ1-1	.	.	TGTGCCAGCCTGGCTATGGACAGTTGGAACACTGAAGCTTTCTTT	CASLAMDSWNTEAFF
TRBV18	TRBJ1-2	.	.	TGTGCCAGCTCACACCTAGGGAACGGAAACTATGGCTACACCTTC	CASSHLGNGNYGYTF
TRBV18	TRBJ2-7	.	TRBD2	TGTGCCAGCTCACCCCCTAGCGGGAGTTCCTACGAGCAGTACTTC	CASSPPSGSSYEQYF
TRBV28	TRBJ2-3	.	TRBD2	TGTGCCAGCACCCCGGGGGCGGGAGGACACACAGATACGCAGTATTTT	CASTPGAGGHTDTQYF
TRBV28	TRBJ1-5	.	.	TGTGCCAGCAGTCCTCTAACCGGGTATCAGCCCCAGCATTTT	CASSPLTGYQPQHF
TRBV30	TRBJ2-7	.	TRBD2	TGTGCCTGGAGTGAACCCCCCAGCCTAGCGGGAGCCCCCCGTTTTTCCCGTGGCATCGAGCAGTACTTC	CAWSEPPSLAGAPRFSRGIEQYF
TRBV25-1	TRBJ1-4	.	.	TGTGCCAGCAGTGAAGGTGGGAAACTGTTTTTT	CASSEGGKLFF
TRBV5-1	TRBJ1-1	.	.	TGCGCCAGCAGCCTCGTCTGGACAGACAAAGGTGAAGCTTTCTTT	CASSLVWTDKGEAFF
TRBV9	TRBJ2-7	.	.	TGTGCCAGCGCCGGGACACAACGACCCTACGAGCAGTACTTC	CASAGTQRPYEQYF
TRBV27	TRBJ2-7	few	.	TGTGCCAGCAGCAGGGGAGGCGGCTACGAGCAGTACTTC	CASSRGGGYEQYF
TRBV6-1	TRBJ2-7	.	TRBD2	TGTGCCAGCAGTGATTACAGCGGGAGGGCGGGCGAGCAGTACTTC	CASSDYSGRAGEQYF
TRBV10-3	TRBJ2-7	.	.	TGTGCCATCAGTTCAGGGATCCTGGTGCTGGGCGAGCAGTACTTC	CAISSGILVLGEQYF
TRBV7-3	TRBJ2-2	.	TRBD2	TGTGCCAGCAGCTTAACGGGTCTAGCGGGACTCTTAGGGGAGCTGTTTTTT	CASSLTGLAGLLGELFF
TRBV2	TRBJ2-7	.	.	TGTGCCAGCGGGGGTTTCGAGCAGTACTTC	CASGGFEQYF
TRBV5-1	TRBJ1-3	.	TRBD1	TGCGCCAGCAGCTTACAGGGGAACGCTGGAAACACCATATATTTT	CASSLQGNAGNTIYF
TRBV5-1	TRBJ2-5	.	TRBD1	TGCGCCAGTACAGGGGAAGAGACCCAGTACTTC	CASTGEETQYF
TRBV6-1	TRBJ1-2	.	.	TGTGCCAGCTCCACAGCTAACTATGGCTACACCTTC	CASSTANYGYTF
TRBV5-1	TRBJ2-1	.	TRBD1	TGCGCCAGCAGCTGGGACAGCAACAATGAGCAGTTCTTC	CASSWDSNNEQFF
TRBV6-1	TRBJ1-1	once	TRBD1	TGTGCCAGCAGTGAATCGAGGTCAGGGGGCGGTAAAGCTTTCTTT	CASSESRSGGGKAFF
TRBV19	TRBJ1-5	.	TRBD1	TGTGCCAGTAGTCCATGGACAGGTGAGCCCCAGCATTTT	CASSPWTGEPQHF
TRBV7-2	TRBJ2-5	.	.	TGTGCCAGCAGCTTATCTGGCGGCCTAGGGACCCAGTACTTC	CASSLSGGLGTQYF
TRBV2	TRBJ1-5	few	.	TGTGCCAGCAGTGACCTTCGGGGGGGTGGTCAGCCCCAGCATTTT	CASSDLRGGGQPQHF
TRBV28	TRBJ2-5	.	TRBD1	TGTGCCAGCAGTTCCCACAGACAGGGAGAGACCCAGTACTTC	CASSSHRQGETQYF
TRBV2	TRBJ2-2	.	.	TGTGCCAGCAGTGCTTATGGAGCGGGGGAGCTGTTTTTT	CASSAYGAGELFF
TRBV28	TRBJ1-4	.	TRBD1	TGTGCCAGCACCAGGGGGTATGAAAAACTGTTTTTT	CASTRGYEKLFF
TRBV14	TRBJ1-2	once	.	TGTGCCAGCAGCCAACGCCAGGCCTATGGCTACACCTTC	CASSQRQAYGYTF
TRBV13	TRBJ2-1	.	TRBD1	TGTGCCAGCCGCACGTCAGGGGGCTGGACTAATGAGCAGTTCTTC	CASRTSGGWTNEQFF
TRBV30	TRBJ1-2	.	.	TGTGCCTGGGACCGGGGGTTGGGGACCTATGGCTACACCTTC	CAWDRGLGTYGYTF
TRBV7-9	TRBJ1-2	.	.	TGTGCCAGCAGCTTCCGAAACTATGGCTACACCTTC	CASSFRNYGYTF
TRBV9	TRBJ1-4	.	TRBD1	TGTGCCAGCAGCGTAGGGCAAGGGGGCAATGAAAAACTGTTTTTT	CASSVGQGGNEKLFF
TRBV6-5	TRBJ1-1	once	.	TGTGCCAGCACAATGAGATTCGAGGTGAACACTGAAGCTTTCTTT	CASTMRFEVNTEAFF
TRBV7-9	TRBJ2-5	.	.	TGTGCCAGCAGCTTAACGTTCTCCCGAACAACGTACCAAGAGACCCAGTACTTC	CASSLTFSRTTYQETQYF
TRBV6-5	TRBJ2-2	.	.	TGTGCCACCCGGGCCGATAACACCGGGGAGCTGTTTTTT	CATRADNTGELFF
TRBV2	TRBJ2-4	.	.	TGTGCCAGCACCCAGAGACAGATAGCCAAAAACATTCAGTACTTC	CASTQRQIAKNIQYF
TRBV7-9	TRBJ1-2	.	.	TGTGCCAGCAGCCCTACGGGCCTGAGGTATGGCTACACCTTC	CASSPTGLRYGYTF
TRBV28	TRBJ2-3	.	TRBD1	TGTGCCAGCAGTTGGGACAGGGGGACAGATACGCAGTATTTT	CASSWDRGTDTQYF
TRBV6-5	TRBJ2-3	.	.	TGTGCCAGCAGTTACGACAGCCCCGATACGCAGTATTTT	CASSYDSPDTQYF
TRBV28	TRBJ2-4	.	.	TGTGCCAGCAGTCCGGACAGTGTCCTAGCCAAAAACATTCAGTACTTC	CASSPDSVLAKNIQYF
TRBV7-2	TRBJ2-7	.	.	TGTGCCAGCAGCTTAAGTCGGCCCTACGAGCAGTACTTC	CASSLSRPYEQYF
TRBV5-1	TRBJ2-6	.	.	TGCGCCAGCGGGTTGATGGGTAACGTCCTGACTTTC	CASGLMGNVLTF
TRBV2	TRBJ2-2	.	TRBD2	TGTGCCAGCAGGCCCGGACTAGCGGGAGCCCGGGGGGAGCTGTTTTTT	CASRPGLAGARGELFF
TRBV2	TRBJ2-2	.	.	TGTGCCAGCAGTGGAGACAGGAACACCGGGGAGCTGTTTTTT	CASSGDRNTGELFF
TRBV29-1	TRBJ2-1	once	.	TGCAGCCCGAGAATATACAATGAGCAGTTCTTC	CSPRIYNEQFF
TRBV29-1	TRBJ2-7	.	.	TGCAGCGTTGGGCGAGGGGAAGGCTCCTACGAGCAGTACTTC	CSVGRGEGSYEQYF